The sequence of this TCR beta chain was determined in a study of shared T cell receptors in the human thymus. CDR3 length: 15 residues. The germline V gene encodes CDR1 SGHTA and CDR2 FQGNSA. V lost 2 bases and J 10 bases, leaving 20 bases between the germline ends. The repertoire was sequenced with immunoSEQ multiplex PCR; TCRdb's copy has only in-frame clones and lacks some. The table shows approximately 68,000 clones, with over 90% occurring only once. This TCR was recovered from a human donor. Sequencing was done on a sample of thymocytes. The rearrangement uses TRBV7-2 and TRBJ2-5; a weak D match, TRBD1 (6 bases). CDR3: CASSLLVRTEGGQYF. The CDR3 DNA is TGTGCCAGCAGCTTATTAGTGAGGACAGAAGGAGGCCAGTACTTC.